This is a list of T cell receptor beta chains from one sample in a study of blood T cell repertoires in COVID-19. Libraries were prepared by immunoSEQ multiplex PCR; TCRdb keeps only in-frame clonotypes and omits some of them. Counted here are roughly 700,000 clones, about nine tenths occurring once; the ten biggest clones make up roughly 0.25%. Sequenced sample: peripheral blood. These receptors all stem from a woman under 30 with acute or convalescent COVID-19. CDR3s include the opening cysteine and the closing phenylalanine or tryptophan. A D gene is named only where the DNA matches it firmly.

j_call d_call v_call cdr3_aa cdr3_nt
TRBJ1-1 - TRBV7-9 CASSQGGWSTEAFF TGTGCCAGCAGCCAAGGGGGTTGGAGCACTGAAGCTTTCTTT
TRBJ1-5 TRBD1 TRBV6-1 CASSDLVSGGQPQHF TGTGCCAGCAGTGATTTGGTGTCAGGGGGTCAGCCCCAGCATTTT
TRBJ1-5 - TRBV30 CAWSVLGSSNQPQHF TGTGCCTGGAGTGTTCTAGGGAGTAGCAATCAGCCCCAGCATTTT
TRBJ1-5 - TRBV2 CASSEEGDSNQPQHF TGTGCCAGCAGTGAGGAAGGGGATAGCAATCAGCCCCAGCATTTT
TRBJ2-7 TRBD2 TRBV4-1 CASSQSGLAGGGEQYF TGCGCCAGCAGCCAATCCGGACTCGCGGGGGGGGGTGAGCAGTACTTC
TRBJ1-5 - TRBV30 CAWSEAGVRINQPQHF TGTGCCTGGAGCGAAGCAGGGGTACGGATCAATCAGCCCCAGCATTTT
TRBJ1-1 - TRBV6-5 CASSYSRVGTEAFF TGTGCCAGCAGTTACTCGCGGGTTGGGACTGAAGCTTTCTTT
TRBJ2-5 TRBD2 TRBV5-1 CASSMYGGGETQYF TGCGCCAGCAGCATGTACGGGGGAGGGGAGACCCAGTACTTC
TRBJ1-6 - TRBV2 CASTLRGNSPLHF TGTGCCAGCACTCTCAGGGGTAATTCACCCCTCCACTTT
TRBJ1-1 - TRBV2 CASSDPSVMNTEAFF TGTGCCAGCAGTGACCCCAGCGTTATGAACACTGAAGCTTTCTTT
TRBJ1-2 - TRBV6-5 CASSYGPANYGYTF TGTGCCAGCAGTTACGGCCCCGCTAACTATGGCTACACCTTC